The clone carrying this T cell receptor beta chain appeared a few times. The antigen is not known. Making TCR cDNA involved 5'RACE template switching, which added UMIs and a universal primer site. From the 5' RACE reads, TCRdb called clonotypes with MiXCR, one entry per CDR3 protein. The table includes approximately 340,000 distinct CDR3 sequences, 8.7% detected once. CDR3 length: 15 amino acids. The germline CDR1 and CDR2 sequences are DFQATT and SNEGSKA (reference sequence). V shed 1 base and J shed 1 base, with 11 bases lying between them. The record originates from a study of T cells after yellow fever vaccination. Whole-study findings and limits: Abundant contaminating clonotypes from the bulk population could appear in FACS-sorted repertoires. Re-detected after boosting: most primary clones, almost 98% of CD4 and around 86% of CD8. On re-exposure, the response was weaker but peaked faster, at day 5 versus 15.

The gene calls are TRBV20-1 and TRBJ1-5; perhaps TRBD1 as D (5 bases). This specimen consisted of PBMCs, obtained on the day of the first yellow fever vaccination. This clonotype originated in a man younger than 35 who received the YFV17D yellow fever vaccine. The CDR3 DNA reads as TGCAGTGCTAGAGTGGCAGGGAACAGCAATCAGCCCCAGCATTTT. Its protein is CSARVAGNSNQPQHF.